The sequence of this TCR beta chain was determined in a study of T cells in Graves' hyperthyroidism and ophthalmopathy. Looking at the study overall: Sampling of peripheral blood happened at initial diagnosis, prior to any treatment. The study's findings and limits: The model predicted ophthalmopathy a median around six months before onset.

Ten or more counts support this clonotype. Its antigen is currently unknown. This CDR3 has 15 amino acids. CDR1 and CDR2 (germline): LGHDT, YNNKEL (reference sequence). With 3 bases removed from V and 4 bases from J, the gap between germline ends came to 15 bases. Fresh peripheral blood, more than 9 ml, yielded the PBMCs. Amplified TCR beta CDR3 regions derived from RNA transcripts. An initial round of RT-PCR targeting the TCR CDR3 relied on the HTBI primer set. TCRdb recomputed calls from the multiplex PCR reads with MiXCR, one row per CDR3 protein. The sample includes around 450,000 distinct CDR3 sequences, around 14% of them seen just once.

The source material was blood. This receptor was obtained from a woman aged 18-35 years with Graves' hyperthyroidism. The chain joins TRBV3-1 to TRBJ1-2; no firm D call. CDR3 coding DNA: TGTGCCAGCAGCCAGGACTGGGGAACCTTCTATGGCTACACCTTC. Translation gives CASSQDWGTFYGYTF.